This record concerns one TCR beta chain sequence. The antigen remains unidentified. The table came from immunoSEQ multiplex PCR; TCRdb's copy has only in-frame clones and leaves some out. The sample lists nearly 55,000 clones, about 80% seen once, with roughly 3.5% in the top ten. Germline V CDR1 and CDR2: SEHNR, FQNEAQ (reference sequence). The CDR3 totals 15 residues. V was pared by 5 bases and J by 4 bases, with 15 bases between. The data are from a study of a mutant IDH1 vaccine in newly diagnosed glioma. Study context: Vaccinations were initiated 4-6 weeks following radiotherapy alone, or were given together with temozolomide cycles.

Time point denoted: week 5, during vaccination. Vaccination used 300 ug of mutant IDH1 20-mer peptide per dose, with topical imiquimod. Patients carried new grade 3 or 4 IDH1-mutant astrocytomas lacking nuclear ATRX. The chain combines TRBV7-9 with TRBJ2-1; possibly TRBD2 for D (6 bases). Sequencing was performed on PBMCs, taken from a glioma patient whose treatment included an IDH1 peptide vaccine. This clonotype was obtained from a man between 25 and 39 years old with glioma. The CDR3 coding sequence is TGTGCCAGCAGCAGAAACGGGGACTCTTACAATGAGCAGTTCTTC. Protein product: CASSRNGDSYNEQFF.